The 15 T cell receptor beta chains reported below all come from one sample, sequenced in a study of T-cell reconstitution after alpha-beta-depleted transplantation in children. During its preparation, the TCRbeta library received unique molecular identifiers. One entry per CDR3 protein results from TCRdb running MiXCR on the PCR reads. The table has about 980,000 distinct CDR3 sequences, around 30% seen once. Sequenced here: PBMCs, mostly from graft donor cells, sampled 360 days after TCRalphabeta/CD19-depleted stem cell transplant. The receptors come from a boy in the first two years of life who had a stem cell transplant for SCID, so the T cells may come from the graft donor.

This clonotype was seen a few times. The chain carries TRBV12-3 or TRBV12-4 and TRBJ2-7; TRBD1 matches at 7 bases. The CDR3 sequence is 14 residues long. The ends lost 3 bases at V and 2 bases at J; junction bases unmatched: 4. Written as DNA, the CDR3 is TGTGCCAGCAGTTTTATGGGGACAGCCTACGAGCAGTACTTC. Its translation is CASSFMGTAYEQYF.

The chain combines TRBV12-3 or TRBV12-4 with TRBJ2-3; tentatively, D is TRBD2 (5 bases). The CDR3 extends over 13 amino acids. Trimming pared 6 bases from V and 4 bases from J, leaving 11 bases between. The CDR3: CASSFREPDTQYF. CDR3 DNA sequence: TGTGCCAGCAGCTTCCGGGAACCAGATACGCAGTATTTT.

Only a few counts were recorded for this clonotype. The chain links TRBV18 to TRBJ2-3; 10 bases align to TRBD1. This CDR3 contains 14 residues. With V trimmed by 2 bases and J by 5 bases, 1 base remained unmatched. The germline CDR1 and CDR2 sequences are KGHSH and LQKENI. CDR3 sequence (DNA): TGTGCCAGCTCACCAAGGGACAGGGGAGATACGCAGTATTTT. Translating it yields CASSPRDRGDTQYF.

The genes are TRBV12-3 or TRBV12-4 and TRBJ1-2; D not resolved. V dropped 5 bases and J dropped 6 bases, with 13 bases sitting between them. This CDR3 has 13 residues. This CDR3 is CASSRIFADGYTF. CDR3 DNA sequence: TGTGCCAGCAGTCGGATCTTTGCTGATGGCTACACCTTC.

The chain's CDR3 is CASSGGPISTDTQYF. The CDR3, as DNA: TGCGCCAGCAGTGGGGGGCCGATTAGCACAGATACGCAGTATTTT. J is TRBJ2-3 and V is TRBV5-1, with D perhaps matching TRBD1 or TRBD2 (6 bases each). CDR1 SGHRS and CDR2 YFSETQ come from the germline V gene. The V and J ends lost 5 bases and 0 bases respectively, with 13 bases between them. The CDR3 sequence is 15 residues long.

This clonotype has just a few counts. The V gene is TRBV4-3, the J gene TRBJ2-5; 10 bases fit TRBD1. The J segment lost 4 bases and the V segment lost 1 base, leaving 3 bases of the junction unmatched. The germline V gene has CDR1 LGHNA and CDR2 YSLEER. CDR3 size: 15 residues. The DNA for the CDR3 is TGCGCCAGCAGCCAAGCGACAGGGGGCGGAGAGACCCAGTACTTC. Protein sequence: CASSQATGGGETQYF.

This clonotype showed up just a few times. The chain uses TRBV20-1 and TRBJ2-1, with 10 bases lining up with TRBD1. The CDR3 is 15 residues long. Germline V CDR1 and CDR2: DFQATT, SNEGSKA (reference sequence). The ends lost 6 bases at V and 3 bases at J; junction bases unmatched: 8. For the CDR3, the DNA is TGCAGTGCCGGGACAGGGGTTTGGGGCTACAATGAGCAGTTCTTC. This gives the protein CSAGTGVWGYNEQFF.

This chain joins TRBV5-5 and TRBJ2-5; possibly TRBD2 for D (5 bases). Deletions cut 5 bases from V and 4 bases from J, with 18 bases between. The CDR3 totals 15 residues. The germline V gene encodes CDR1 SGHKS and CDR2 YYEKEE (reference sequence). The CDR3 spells CASSTRPPAGETQYF. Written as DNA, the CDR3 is TGTGCCAGCAGTACCCGTCCCCCGGCGGGAGAGACCCAGTACTTC.

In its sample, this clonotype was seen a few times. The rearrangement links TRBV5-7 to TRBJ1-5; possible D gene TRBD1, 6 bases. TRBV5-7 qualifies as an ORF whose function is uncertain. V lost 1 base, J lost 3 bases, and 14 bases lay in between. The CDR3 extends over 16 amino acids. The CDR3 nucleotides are TGTGCCAGCAGCTTGAGTCTCGAGGGGGACAATCAGCCCCAGCATTTT. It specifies CASSLSLEGDNQPQHF.

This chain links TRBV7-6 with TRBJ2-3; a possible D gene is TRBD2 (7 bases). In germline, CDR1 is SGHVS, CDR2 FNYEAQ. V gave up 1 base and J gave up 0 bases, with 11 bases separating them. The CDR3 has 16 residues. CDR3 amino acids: CASSLVRGASTDTQYF. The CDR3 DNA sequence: TGTGCCAGCAGCTTAGTTCGGGGGGCTAGCACAGATACGCAGTATTTT. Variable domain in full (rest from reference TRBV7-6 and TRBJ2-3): GAGVSQSPRYKVTKRGQDVALRCDPISGHVSLYWYRQALGQGPEFLTYFNYEAQQDKSGLPNDRFSAERPEGSISTLTIQRTEQRDSAMYRCASSLVRGASTDTQYFGPGTRLTVL.

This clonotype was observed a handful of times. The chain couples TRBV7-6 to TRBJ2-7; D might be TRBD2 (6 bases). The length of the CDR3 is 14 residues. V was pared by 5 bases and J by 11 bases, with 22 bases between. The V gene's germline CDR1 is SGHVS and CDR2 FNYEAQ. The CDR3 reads CASSRGSEGILEYF. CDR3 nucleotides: TGTGCCAGCAGCCGGGGGTCCGAGGGGATATTGGAGTACTTC.

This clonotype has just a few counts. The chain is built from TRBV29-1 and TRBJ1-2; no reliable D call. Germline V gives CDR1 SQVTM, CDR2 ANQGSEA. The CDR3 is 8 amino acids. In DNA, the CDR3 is TGCACCATTGGAGGCTACACCTTC. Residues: CTIGGYTF.

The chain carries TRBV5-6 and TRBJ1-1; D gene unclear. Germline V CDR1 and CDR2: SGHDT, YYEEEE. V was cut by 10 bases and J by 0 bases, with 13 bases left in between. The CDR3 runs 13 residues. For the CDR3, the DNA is TGTGCCTCCGGGAGCGTGATGAACACTGAAGCTTTCTTT. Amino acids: CASGSVMNTEAFF.

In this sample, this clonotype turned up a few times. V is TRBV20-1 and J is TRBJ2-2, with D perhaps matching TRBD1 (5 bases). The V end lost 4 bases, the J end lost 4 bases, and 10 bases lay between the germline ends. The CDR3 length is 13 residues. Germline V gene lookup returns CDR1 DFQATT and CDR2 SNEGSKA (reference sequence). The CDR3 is CSATGLGTGELFF. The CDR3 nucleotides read TGCAGTGCTACAGGGTTGGGCACCGGGGAGCTGTTTTTT.

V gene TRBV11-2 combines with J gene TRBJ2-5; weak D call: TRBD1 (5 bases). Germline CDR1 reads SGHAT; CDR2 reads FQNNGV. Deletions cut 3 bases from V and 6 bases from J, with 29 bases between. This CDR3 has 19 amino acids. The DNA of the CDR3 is TGTGCCAGCAGCTTTTCATCAGGCCCGGCGAGGCAGGGTGGAAAGACCCAGTACTTC. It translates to CASSFSSGPARQGGKTQYF.